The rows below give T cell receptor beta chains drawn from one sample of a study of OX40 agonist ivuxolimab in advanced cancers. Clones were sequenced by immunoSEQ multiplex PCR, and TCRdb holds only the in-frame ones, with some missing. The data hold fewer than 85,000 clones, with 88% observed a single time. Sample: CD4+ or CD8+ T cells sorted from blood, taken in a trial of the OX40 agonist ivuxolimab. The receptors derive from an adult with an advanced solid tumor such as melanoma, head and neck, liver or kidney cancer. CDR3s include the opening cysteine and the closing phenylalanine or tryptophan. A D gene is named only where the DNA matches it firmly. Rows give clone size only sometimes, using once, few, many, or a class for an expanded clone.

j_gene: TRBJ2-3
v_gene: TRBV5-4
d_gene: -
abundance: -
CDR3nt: TGTGCCAGCAGCTTGAACACTAGCCCCACAGATACGCAGTATTTT
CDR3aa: CASSLNTSPTDTQYF

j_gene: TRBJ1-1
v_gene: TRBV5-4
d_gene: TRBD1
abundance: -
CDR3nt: TGTGCCAGCAGCTCCCACAGGGGGGTTGAAGCTTTCTTT
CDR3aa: CASSSHRGVEAFF

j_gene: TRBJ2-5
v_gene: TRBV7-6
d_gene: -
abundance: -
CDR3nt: TGTGCCAGCAGCTCCGGGACATACCAAGAGACCCAGTACTTC
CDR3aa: CASSSGTYQETQYF

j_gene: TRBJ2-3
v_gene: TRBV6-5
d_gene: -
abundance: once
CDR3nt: TGTGCCAGCAGTCCCAATCCTCCTCCGCAGTATTTT
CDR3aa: CASSPNPPPQYF

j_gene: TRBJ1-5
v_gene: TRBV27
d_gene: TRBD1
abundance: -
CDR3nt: TGTGCCAGCAGTTTAAGGTTCGACAGGGGCGGCAATCAGCCCCAGCATTTT
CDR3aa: CASSLRFDRGGNQPQHF

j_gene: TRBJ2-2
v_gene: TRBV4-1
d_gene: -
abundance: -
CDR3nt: TGCGCCAGCAGCCAAGAAGTCAGCCAGTCACGGGAGCTGTTTTTT
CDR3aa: CASSQEVSQSRELFF

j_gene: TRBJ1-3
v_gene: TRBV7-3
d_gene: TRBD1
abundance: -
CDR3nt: TGTGCCAGCAGCCGGCCCCCAGGGACAGGGGGCAGGAGGAACACCATATATTTT
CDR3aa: CASSRPPGTGGRRNTIYF

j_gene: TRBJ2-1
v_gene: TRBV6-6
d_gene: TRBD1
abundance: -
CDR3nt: TGTGCCAGCAGTTACGGACGGGACAGTCAGTTCTTC
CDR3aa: CASSYGRDSQFF

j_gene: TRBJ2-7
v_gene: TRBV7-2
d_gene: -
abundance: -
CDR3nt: TGTGCCAGCAGCGCCCGATCCCAAAAAACCTACGAGCAGTACTTC
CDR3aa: CASSARSQKTYEQYF

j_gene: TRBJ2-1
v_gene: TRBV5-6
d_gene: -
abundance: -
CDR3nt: TGTGCCAGCAGCTCGGGCAGCTACAATGAGCAGTTCTTC
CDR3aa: CASSSGSYNEQFF

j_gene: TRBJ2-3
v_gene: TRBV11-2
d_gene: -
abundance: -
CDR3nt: TGTGCCAGCAGCTTAGAGGGGGGACAGCTAGTGGATACGCAGTATTTT
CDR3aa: CASSLEGGQLVDTQYF

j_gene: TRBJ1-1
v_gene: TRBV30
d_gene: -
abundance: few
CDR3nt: TGTGCCTGGGGCGACGGTTTGGACACTGAAGCTTTCTTT
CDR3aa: CAWGDGLDTEAFF

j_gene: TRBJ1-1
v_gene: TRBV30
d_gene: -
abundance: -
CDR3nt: TGTGCCTGGAGTGTTGATTGGGCCTCGGGATACACTGAAGCTTTCTTT
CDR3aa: CAWSVDWASGYTEAFF

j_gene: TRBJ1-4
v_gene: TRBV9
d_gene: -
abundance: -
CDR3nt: TGTGCCAGCGGCCAGAATGAAAAACTGTTTTTT
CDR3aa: CASGQNEKLFF

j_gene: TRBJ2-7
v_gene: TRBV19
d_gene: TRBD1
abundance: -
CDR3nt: TGTGCCAGTAGTCGAGGGACAGAGAGGCTCTACGAGCAGTACTTC
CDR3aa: CASSRGTERLYEQYF

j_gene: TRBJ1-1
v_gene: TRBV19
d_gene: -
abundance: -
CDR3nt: TGTGCCAGTAGTATGTCGCGCCGGAGTGGAACTGAAGCTTTCTTT
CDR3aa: CASSMSRRSGTEAFF

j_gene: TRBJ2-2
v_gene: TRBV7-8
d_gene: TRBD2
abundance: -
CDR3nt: TGTGCCAGCAGCTTGGATAGCGGGGGGGCCGGGGAGCTGTTTTTT
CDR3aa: CASSLDSGGAGELFF

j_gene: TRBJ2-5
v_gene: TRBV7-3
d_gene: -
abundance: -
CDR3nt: TGTGCCAGCAGCTCGACAGGCACATCCGGGGAGACCCAGTACTTC
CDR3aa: CASSSTGTSGETQYF

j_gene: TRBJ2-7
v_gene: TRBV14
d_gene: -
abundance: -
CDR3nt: TGTGCCAGCAGCCTGGGCCGTGCGGGATTCAACGAGCAGTACTTC
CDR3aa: CASSLGRAGFNEQYF

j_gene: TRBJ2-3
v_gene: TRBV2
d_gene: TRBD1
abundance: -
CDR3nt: TGTGCCAGCAGAGAACAGGGGGAGCACACAGATACGCAGTATTTT
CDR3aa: CASREQGEHTDTQYF

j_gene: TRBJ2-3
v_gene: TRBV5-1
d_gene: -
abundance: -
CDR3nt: TGCGCCAGCAGCTTGGCCATCTTCCGGGGCCCCACAGATACGCAGTATTTT
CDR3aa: CASSLAIFRGPTDTQYF

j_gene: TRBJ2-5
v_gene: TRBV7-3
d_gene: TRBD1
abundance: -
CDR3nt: TGTGCCAGCAGCTCAACGACAGGGACAGAGACCCAGTACTTC
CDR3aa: CASSSTTGTETQYF

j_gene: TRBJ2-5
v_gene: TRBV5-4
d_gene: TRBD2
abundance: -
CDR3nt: TGTGCCAGCAGTCAGAGGCGGGGGTACCAAGAGACCCAGTACTTC
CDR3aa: CASSQRRGYQETQYF

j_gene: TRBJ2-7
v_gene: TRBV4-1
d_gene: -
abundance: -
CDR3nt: TGCGCCAGCAGCCGTGAAGTGGGGATCTACGAGCAGTACTTC
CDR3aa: CASSREVGIYEQYF

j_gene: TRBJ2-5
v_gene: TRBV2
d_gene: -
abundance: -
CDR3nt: TGTGCCAGCAGTGGGACAGAAGAGACCCAGTACTTC
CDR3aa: CASSGTEETQYF

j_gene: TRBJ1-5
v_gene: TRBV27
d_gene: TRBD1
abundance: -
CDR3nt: TGTGCCAGCAGTTTAGACGGGACAGGGCTGGGTCAGCCCCAGCATTTT
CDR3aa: CASSLDGTGLGQPQHF

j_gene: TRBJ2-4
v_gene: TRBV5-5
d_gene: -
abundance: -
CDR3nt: TGTGCCAGCAGCTTGAACGGACCCAAAAACATTCAGTACTTC
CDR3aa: CASSLNGPKNIQYF

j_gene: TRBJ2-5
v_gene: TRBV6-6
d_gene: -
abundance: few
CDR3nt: TGTGCCAGCAGTTACTACGGCCAGGGTGAGACCCAGTACTTC
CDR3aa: CASSYYGQGETQYF

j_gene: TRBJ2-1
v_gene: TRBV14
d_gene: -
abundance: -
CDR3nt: TGTGCCAGCAGCCAAGGTCTCGTTAATATCAATGAGCAGTTCTTC
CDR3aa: CASSQGLVNINEQFF

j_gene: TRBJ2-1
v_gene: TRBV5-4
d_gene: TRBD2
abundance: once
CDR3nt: TGTGCCAGCAGCTTACTAGCGGGAGATGGCAATGAGCAGTTCTTC
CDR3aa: CASSLLAGDGNEQFF

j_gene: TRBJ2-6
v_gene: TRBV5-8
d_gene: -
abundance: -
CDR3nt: TGTGCCAGCAAGTTCGGGGAGTCGACTGGGGCCAACGTCCTGACTTTC
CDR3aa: CASKFGESTGANVLTF

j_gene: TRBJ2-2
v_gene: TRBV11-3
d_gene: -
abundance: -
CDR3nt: TGTGCCAGCAGCTTAGCTAGGACCGGGGAGCTGTTTTTT
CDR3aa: CASSLARTGELFF

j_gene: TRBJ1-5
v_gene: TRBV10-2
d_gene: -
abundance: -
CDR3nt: TGCGCCACCGCCGGGACATTACCCTTTAGCAATCAGCCCCAGCATTTT
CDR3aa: CATAGTLPFSNQPQHF

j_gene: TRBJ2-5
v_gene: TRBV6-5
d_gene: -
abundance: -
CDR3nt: TGTGCCAGCAGTTACTACCCTGACAGTTGGGAGACCCAGTACTTC
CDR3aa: CASSYYPDSWETQYF

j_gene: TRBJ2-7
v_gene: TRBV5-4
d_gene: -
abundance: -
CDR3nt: TGTGCCAGCAGCTTGCCCCCGGGTCACCCCCCCTACGAGCAGTACTTC
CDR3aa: CASSLPPGHPPYEQYF

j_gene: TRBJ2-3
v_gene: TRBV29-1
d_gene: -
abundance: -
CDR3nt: TGCAGCGTTGATGAAGGGGGCACAGATACGCAGTATTTT
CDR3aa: CSVDEGGTDTQYF

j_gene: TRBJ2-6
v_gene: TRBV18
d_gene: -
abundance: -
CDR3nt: TGTGCCAGCTCACAGGTGGGGATCGGCTCTGGGGCCAACGTCCTGACTTTC
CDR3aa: CASSQVGIGSGANVLTF

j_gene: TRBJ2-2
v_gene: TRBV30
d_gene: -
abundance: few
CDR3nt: TGTGCCTGGAGTGGTCTTTCAGTCGGGGAGCTGTTTTTT
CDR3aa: CAWSGLSVGELFF

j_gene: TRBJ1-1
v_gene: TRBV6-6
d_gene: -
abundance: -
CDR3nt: TGTGTCAGCAGAAACCTGGCAGGGGCTGAAGCTTTCTTT
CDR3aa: CVSRNLAGAEAFF

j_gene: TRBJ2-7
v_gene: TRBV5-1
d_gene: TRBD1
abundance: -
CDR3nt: TGCGCCAGCAGTTCGACAGGGGGTAGGCACGAGCAGTACTTC
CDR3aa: CASSSTGGRHEQYF

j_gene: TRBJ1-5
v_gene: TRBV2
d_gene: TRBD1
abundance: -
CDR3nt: TGTGCCAGCAGTCCCGACAGGGGTCAGCCCCAGCATTTT
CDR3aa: CASSPDRGQPQHF

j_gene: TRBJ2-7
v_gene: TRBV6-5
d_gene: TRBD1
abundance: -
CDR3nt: TGTGCCAGCAGTCGACAGGGCTCCTACGAGCAGTACTTC
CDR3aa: CASSRQGSYEQYF

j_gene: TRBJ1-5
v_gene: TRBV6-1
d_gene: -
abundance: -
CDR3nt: TGTGCCAGCAGGGAGGTCCCGTACCAGCCCCAGCATTTT
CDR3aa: CASREVPYQPQHF

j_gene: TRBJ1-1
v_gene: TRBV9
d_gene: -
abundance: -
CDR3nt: TGTGCCAGCAGCGTAGGGGGGGTCTCCTCTGAAGCTTTCTTT
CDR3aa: CASSVGGVSSEAFF

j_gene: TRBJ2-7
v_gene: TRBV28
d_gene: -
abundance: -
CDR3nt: TGTGCCAGCAGTTTAAGCGAGGGCTTAATGGAGCAGTACTTC
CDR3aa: CASSLSEGLMEQYF

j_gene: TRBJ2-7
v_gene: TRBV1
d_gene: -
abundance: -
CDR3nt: TGCACCAGCAGCCTCCAAAGGGTCCTAGCAGGGAGGGTAGACGAGCAGTACTTC
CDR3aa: CTSSLQRVLAGRVDEQYF

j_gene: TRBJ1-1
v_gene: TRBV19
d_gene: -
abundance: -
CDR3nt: TGTGCCAGTAGTATGATGGGGAACACTGAAGCTTTCTTT
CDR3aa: CASSMMGNTEAFF

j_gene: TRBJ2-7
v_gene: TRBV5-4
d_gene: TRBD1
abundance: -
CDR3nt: TGTGCCAGCAGCCTAGGACAGGGGGTAGACGAGCAGTACTTC
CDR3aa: CASSLGQGVDEQYF

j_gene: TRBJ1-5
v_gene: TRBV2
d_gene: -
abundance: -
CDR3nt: TGTGCCAGCTGGGATCCCAATCAGCCCCAGCATTTT
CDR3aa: CASWDPNQPQHF

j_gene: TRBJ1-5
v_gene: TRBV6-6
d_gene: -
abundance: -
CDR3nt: TGTGCCAGCAGTAGGAGCCAGAATATTCGTCAGCCCCAGCATTTT
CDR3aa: CASSRSQNIRQPQHF

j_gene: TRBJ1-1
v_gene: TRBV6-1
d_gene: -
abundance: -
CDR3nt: TGTGCCAGCAGTGAAGCGAGAACGGCGATAGAAGCTTTCTTT
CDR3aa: CASSEARTAIEAFF

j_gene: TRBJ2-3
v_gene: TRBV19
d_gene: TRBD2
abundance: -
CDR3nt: TGTGCCAGTAGTATTGGGGGAGGGGCGGGCTCAAGACTTAGCACAGATACGCAGTATTTT
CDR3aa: CASSIGGGAGSRLSTDTQYF